This entry features one T cell receptor (beta chain) sequence. The sample originates from a study of blood T cell repertoires in COVID-19. Overall study context: Samples taken during acute and convalescent COVID-19 were collected in the United States, Italy and Spain. In each case, the material was cDNA or gDNA derived from T cells, B-cell-depleted T cells, or PBMCs.

The J segment lost 8 bases and the V segment lost 4 bases, leaving 7 bases of the junction unmatched. The CDR3 has 14 amino acids. Germline CDR1 SGHDN, CDR2 FVKESK. Original methodology: Nucleated cell number was recorded as an estimate derived from reference gene primer amplification. Sequenced by immunoSEQ multiplex PCR; TCRdb stores in-frame clones only, minus some. V and J calls and clone size are those listed in that table; D and trimming were worked out from the DNA. The profile shows about 160,000 clones, roughly 87% of them singletons. The sequenced sample consisted of peripheral blood. This chain uses TRBV14 with TRBJ2-2, with TRBD1 identical over 7 bases. The source of this sequence is a woman aged 60-75 years with active or convalescent COVID-19. CDR3 loop: CASSRRTGEGELFF. CDR3 DNA: TGTGCCAGCAGCCGACGGACAGGCGAAGGGGAGCTGTTTTTT.